This T cell receptor (beta chain) was identified during a study of technical replicates of blood from several donors. Assay: immunoSEQ multiplex PCR; the TCRdb copy retains only in-frame clones and omits some. The profile shows about 93,000 clones, approximately 95% of them singletons. CDR3 size: 15 residues. Trimming shortened V by 0 bases and J by 7 bases, and 16 bases separated the two germline ends. The V gene's germline CDR1 is SGHTS and CDR2 YDEGEE. The V call is TRBV5-8, the J call TRBJ1-1; D is perhaps TRBD1 (5 bases). Sequencing was done on a sample of T cells isolated from PBMCs. This receptor was taken from a human donor in good health. CDR3 region: CASSLVLGVNGEAFF. CDR3 nucleotides: TGTGCCAGCAGCTTGGTTTTAGGGGTGAATGGTGAAGCTTTCTTT.